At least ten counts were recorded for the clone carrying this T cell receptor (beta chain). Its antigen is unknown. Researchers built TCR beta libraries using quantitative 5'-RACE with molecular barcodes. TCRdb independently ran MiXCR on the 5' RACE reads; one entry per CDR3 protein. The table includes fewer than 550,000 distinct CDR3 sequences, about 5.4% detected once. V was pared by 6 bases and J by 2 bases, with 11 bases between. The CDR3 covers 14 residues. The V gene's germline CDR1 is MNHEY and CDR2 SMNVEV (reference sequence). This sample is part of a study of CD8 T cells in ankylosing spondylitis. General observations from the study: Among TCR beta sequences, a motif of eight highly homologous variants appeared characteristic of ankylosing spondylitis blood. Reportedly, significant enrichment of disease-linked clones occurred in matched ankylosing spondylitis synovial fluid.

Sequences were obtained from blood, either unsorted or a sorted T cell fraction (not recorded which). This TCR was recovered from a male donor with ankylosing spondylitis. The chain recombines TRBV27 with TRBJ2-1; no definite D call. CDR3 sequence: CASREDGPYNEQFF. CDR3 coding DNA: TGTGCCAGCAGAGAGGACGGACCCTACAATGAGCAGTTCTTC.